These 13 T cell receptor beta chains came from one sample sequenced in a study of identical twins. One entry per CDR3 protein results from TCRdb running MiXCR on the 5' RACE reads. The data contain fewer than 650,000 distinct CDR3 sequences, more than 9% of them singletons. This sample was shared with a second study, whose subject was yellow fever vaccine responses in identical twins.

The sequenced sample consisted of PBMCs. The origin of the receptors is a woman in her late teens or twenties in good health.

This clonotype showed up many times. The gene calls are TRBV7-9 and TRBJ2-1; 7 bases are a match to TRBD2. CDR3 length: 17 amino acids. The germline CDR1 and CDR2 sequences are SEHNR and FQNEAQ (reference sequence). V lost 3 bases and J lost 4; bases outside the gene matches: 12. The CDR3 DNA reads as TGTGCCAGCAGCTTTTTAGTTGGACTAGATACGTACAATGAGCAGTTCTTC. Encoded protein: CASSFLVGLDTYNEQFF. The full variable domain, completed using reference TRBV7-9 and TRBJ2-1, is DTGVSQNPRHKITKRGQNVTFRCDPISEHNRLYWYRQTLGQGPEFLTYFQNEAQLEKSRLLSDRFSAERPKGSFSTLEIQRTEQGDSAMYLCASSFLVGLDTYNEQFFGPGTRLTVL.

This clonotype has a count of ten or more. Written as DNA, the CDR3 is TGTGCCAGCAGTTTATCTGGGGCCACATTGGGCGGGGAGCTGTTTTTT. Protein: CASSLSGATLGGELFF. The chain carries TRBV28 and TRBJ2-2; maybe TRBD1 (5 bases). CDR3 length: 16 amino acids. V was cut by 1 base and J by 7 bases, with 16 bases left in between. From germline, CDR1 is MDHEN and CDR2 SYDVKM.

This clonotype was picked up many times. This chain uses TRBV10-3 with TRBJ2-5; D is undetermined. CDR1 and CDR2 from the germline V gene are ENHRY and SYGVKD. CDR3 size: 14 residues. Trimming pared 8 bases from V and 5 bases from J, leaving 18 bases between. Here the CDR3 DNA reads TGTGCCATCCGAAGACAAGAGCAAGGGGAGACCCAGTACTTC. This translates into CAIRRQEQGETQYF.

This clonotype appeared many times. The chain recombines TRBV3-1 with TRBJ2-3, with D tentatively TRBD1 (6 bases). This CDR3 spans 15 amino acids. CDR1 LGHDT and CDR2 YNNKEL come from the germline V gene (reference sequence). Between the trimmed V and J ends, which lost 4 bases and 1 base, there was a span of 12 bases. CDR3 coding DNA: TGTGCCAGCAGCCCTTGGGGGCTTGGCACAGATACGCAGTATTTT. Protein sequence: CASSPWGLGTDTQYF.

This chain uses TRBV20-1 with TRBJ2-7; 8 bases match TRBD2. V shed 2 bases, J shed 3 bases, and the junction held 6 bases outside the gene matches. The germline V gene encodes CDR1 DFQATT and CDR2 SNEGSKA (reference sequence). The CDR3 is 14 amino acids. The CDR3 bases are TGCAGTGCTAGATCAAGCGGGAGCTACTACGAGCAGTACTTC. This encodes CSARSSGSYYEQYF.

This rearrangement joins TRBV12-3 or TRBV12-4 to TRBJ2-1; 9 bases fit TRBD1. The CDR3 is 16 amino acids. V trimming: 4 bases; J trimming: 2 bases; junction bases outside the gene matches: 6. The CDR3 is CASSSVGTGPYNEQFF. The CDR3 nucleotides read TGTGCCAGCAGTTCGGTTGGGACAGGGCCCTACAATGAGCAGTTCTTC.

This clonotype was picked up many times. The chain couples TRBV6-1 to TRBJ2-1, with 8 bases lining up with TRBD1. V was clipped by 6 bases and J by 9 bases; unmatched bases: 7. The germline V gene encodes CDR1 MNHNS and CDR2 SASEGT. The CDR3 has 13 amino acids. CDR3 region: CASRTRTGSEQFF. The DNA for the CDR3 is TGTGCCAGCAGAACCCGGACAGGGAGTGAGCAGTTCTTC.

This clonotype has a count of ten or more. J is TRBJ2-1 and V is TRBV6-1; D possibly corresponds to TRBD1 (6 bases). The CDR3 contains 15 residues. With 6 bases removed from V and 4 bases from J, the gap between germline ends came to 16 bases. Germline assignment: CDR1 MNHNS and CDR2 SASEGT. DNA of the CDR3: TGTGCCAGCAGGAACAGGGAACTGAGGTACAATGAGCAGTTCTTC. It encodes CASRNRELRYNEQFF.

This clonotype occurred a few times. V is TRBV9 and J is TRBJ2-7; D tentatively fits TRBD1 or TRBD2 (5 bases each). This CDR3 contains 15 residues. Germline CDR1 and CDR2: SGDLS and YYNGEE. Trimming left V 4 bases short and J 3 bases short, with 17 bases between. Here the CDR3 DNA reads TGTGCCAGCAGCACCCGGGACGGTCCCCTCTACGAGCAGTACTTC. It codes for CASSTRDGPLYEQYF.

The rearrangement uses TRBV4-3 and TRBJ2-7, with 7 bases identical to TRBD1. The ends lost 0 bases at V and 4 bases at J; junction bases unmatched: 3. Germline assignment: CDR1 LGHNA and CDR2 YSLEER. The length of the CDR3 is 14 residues. The CDR3 sequence is CASSQEIQGYEQYF. The CDR3 bases are TGCGCCAGCAGCCAAGAGATACAGGGGTACGAGCAGTACTTC.

This clonotype was seen only a few times. The chain joins TRBV24-1 to TRBJ2-2, with 8 bases that match TRBD1. Germline trimming cut 8 bases from V and 1 base from J; bases unmatched to any gene: 8. The CDR3 loop spans 16 amino acids. The germline CDR1 and CDR2 sequences are KGHDR and SFDVKD. CDR3 in DNA: TGTGCCACCACCTCCACCGGGACAGGGAACACCGGGGAGCTGTTTTTT. Amino acid sequence: CATTSTGTGNTGELFF.

This clonotype appeared many times. The gene calls are TRBV9 and TRBJ1-3; the D is unclear. There are 12 residues in the CDR3. V lost 1 base and J lost 11, with 10 bases in between. Germline V gene sequence: CDR1 SGDLS, CDR2 YYNGEE. In DNA form, the CDR3 reads TGTGCCAGCAGCGTAACACCCCCTCCCATATATTTT. Protein sequence: CASSVTPPPIYF.

The J gene is TRBJ2-2, the V gene TRBV30, with TRBD2 identical over 8 bases. With 4 bases clipped from V and 10 bases from J, the junction kept 5 bases outside the gene matches. The germline CDR1 and CDR2 sequences are GTSNPN and SVGIG (reference sequence). This CDR3 contains 12 residues. CDR3 region: CAWTSGSAELFF. The DNA of the CDR3 is TGTGCCTGGACTAGCGGGTCGGCGGAGCTGTTTTTT. The whole variable domain, remainder taken from reference TRBV30 and TRBJ2-2, is SQTIHQWPATLVQPVGSPLSLECTVEGTSNPNLYWYRQAAGRGLQLLFYSVGIGQISSEVPQNLSASRPQDRQFILSSKKLLLSDSGFYLCAWTSGSAELFFGEGSRLTVL.